This TCR beta chain was captured by sequencing in a study of response to subunit inactivated influenza vaccine. Findings and limits, study-wide: Each seasonal influenza vaccination recruits few new T cells, the authors suggested.

TCRdb ran MiXCR on the RT-PCR reads and lists one entry per CDR3 protein. The sample has hundreds of thousands of distinct CDR3 sequences, under 15% seen once. This clonotype was recorded many times. Its antigen is currently unknown. The CDR3 extends over 14 amino acids. Trimming stripped 6 bases from V and 0 bases from J, with 9 bases between. This receptor was obtained from a man between 50 and 59 years old who received an inactivated influenza vaccine. The material was PBMCs from blood, obtained about 40 days after vaccination. This chain joins TRBV12-3 or TRBV12-4 and TRBJ2-1; tentative D call: TRBD2 (6 bases). The CDR3 nucleotides read TGTGCCAGCAGCGGCGGGAACTCCTACAATGAGCAGTTCTTC. Amino acids: CASSGGNSYNEQFF.